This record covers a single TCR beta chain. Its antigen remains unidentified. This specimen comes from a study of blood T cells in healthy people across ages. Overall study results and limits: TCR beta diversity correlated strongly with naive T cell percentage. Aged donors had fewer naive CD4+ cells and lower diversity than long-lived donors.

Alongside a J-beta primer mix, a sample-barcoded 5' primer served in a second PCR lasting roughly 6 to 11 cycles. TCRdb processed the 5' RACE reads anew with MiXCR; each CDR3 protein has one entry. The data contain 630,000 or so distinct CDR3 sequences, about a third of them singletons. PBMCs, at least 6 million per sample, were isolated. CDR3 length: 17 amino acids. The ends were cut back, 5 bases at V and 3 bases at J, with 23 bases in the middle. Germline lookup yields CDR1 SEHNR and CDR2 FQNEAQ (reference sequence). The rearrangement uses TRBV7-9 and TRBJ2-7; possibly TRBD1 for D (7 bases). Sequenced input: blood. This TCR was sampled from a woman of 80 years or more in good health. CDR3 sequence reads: CASSTKGGRDSFYEQYF. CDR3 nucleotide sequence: TGTGCCAGCAGCACGAAAGGCGGGCGGGACAGTTTCTACGAGCAGTACTTC.